This TCR beta chain emerged from a study of blood T cell repertoires in COVID-19. Study-wide background: Donors in the United States, Italy and Spain gave samples during acute or convalescent COVID-19. Sample material is recorded as cDNA or gDNA derived from T cells, B-cell-depleted T cells, or PBMCs.

V lost 4 bases, J lost 5 bases, and 16 bases lay in between. The CDR3 has 14 residues. In germline, CDR1 is SGDLS, CDR2 YYNGEE. In the authors' workflow: Estimation of nucleated cell counts relied on the amplification of reference gene primers. Assay used: immunoSEQ multiplex PCR; TCRdb lists only in-frame clones, some missing. D and trimming were read from the DNA, whereas the V and J calls and clone size are those reported in that table. The sample holds about 45,000 clones, around 87% seen once. Sequenced input: peripheral blood. The TCR sequence derives from a human donor in a cohort sampled during active COVID-19. The V call is TRBV9, the J call TRBJ2-7, with D perhaps TRBD1 (6 bases). In DNA form, the CDR3 reads TGTGCCAGCAGCCCCCAGGGGTTTGTCGACGAGCAGTACTTC. Translated, it gives CASSPQGFVDEQYF.